This T cell receptor (beta chain) was captured by sequencing in a study of blood T cell repertoires in COVID-19. The wider study: From the United States, Italy and Spain came samples of acute and convalescent COVID-19. Sources were T cells, B-cell-depleted T cells, or PBMCs; the material itself was cDNA or gDNA.

The authors' processing: The authors estimated nucleated cell counts from reference gene primer amplification. Sequencing used immunoSEQ multiplex PCR; TCRdb keeps in-frame clones, though not all of them. The V and J calls and clone size are taken from that table; D and trimming were inferred from the DNA. The sample records about 480,000 clones, roughly 89% being singletons. V was cut by 3 bases and J by 1 base, with 10 bases left in between. The CDR3 sequence is 15 residues long. Germline lookup yields CDR1 SGHRS and CDR2 YFSETQ. V and J are TRBV5-1 and TRBJ2-2, with D possibly being TRBD1 (5 bases). The receptor's source is a woman in her twenties or thirties with acute or convalescent COVID-19. The sequencing sample was made of peripheral blood. The CDR3 DNA reads as TGCGCCAGCAGCTCCATAGGACAGAACACCGGGGAGCTGTTTTTT. Translated: CASSSIGQNTGELFF.